These 23 T cell receptor beta chains were sequenced from one sample in a study of blood T cell repertoires in COVID-19. Measured with immunoSEQ multiplex PCR; TCRdb has only the in-frame clones, and not every one. The sample comprises around 150,000 clones, around 85% of which are singletons, and under 4% rests with the top ten. Sequenced: peripheral blood. These receptors all come from a human donor with acute or convalescent COVID-19. The donor label of this sample is uncertain.

The V gene is TRBV10-1, the J gene TRBJ1-1; 7 positions agree with TRBD1. Unmatched junction bases numbered 3, after V lost 4 bases and J lost 4 bases. This CDR3 spans 13 amino acids. Germline V lookup: CDR1 WNHNN, CDR2 SYGVQD (reference sequence). Written as DNA, the CDR3 is TGCGCCAGCAGTGGACAGGGAGGCACTGAAGCTTTCTTT. As protein: CASSGQGGTEAFF.

The chain has TRBV6-1 and TRBJ1-6, with D perhaps TRBD1 (6 bases). With 2 bases removed from V and 4 bases from J, the gap between germline ends came to 9 bases. Germline V CDR1 and CDR2: MNHNS, SASEGT. The CDR3 contains 15 residues. The CDR3 DNA is TGTGCCAGCAGTGAAAAACAGGGATATAATTCACCCCTCCACTTT. As protein: CASSEKQGYNSPLHF.

The genes are TRBV7-8 and TRBJ2-7; D remains unclear. The V end lost 0 bases, the J end lost 7 bases, and 10 bases lay between the germline ends. Germline CDR1 is SGHVS and CDR2 is FQNEAQ. This CDR3 spans 13 amino acids. The CDR3 sequence is CASSLARSAEQYF. In DNA form, the CDR3 reads TGTGCCAGCAGCTTAGCTCGGAGTGCAGAGCAGTACTTC.

The chain has TRBV2 and TRBJ2-5, with 8 bases lining up with TRBD1. The CDR3 has 20 amino acids. V lost 7 bases and J lost 4; bases outside the gene matches: 26. Per germline, CDR1 SNHLY and CDR2 FYNNEI. The CDR3 loop reads CASTRIRVRGLPLRIETQYF. CDR3 DNA: TGTGCCAGCACCCGAATAAGGGTCAGGGGGCTACCCTTACGGATAGAGACCCAGTACTTC.

This clone showed up just a few times. This rearrangement joins TRBV6-5 to TRBJ1-2, with 7 bases lining up with TRBD1. With V trimmed by 5 bases and J by 0 bases, 6 bases remained unmatched. CDR3 size: 15 residues. CDR1 is MNHEY and CDR2 is SVGAGI in the germline V gene. The CDR3: CASSTPGQTNYGYTF. CDR3 sequence (DNA): TGTGCCAGCAGTACCCCGGGACAGACTAACTATGGCTACACCTTC.

The chain has TRBV10-2 and TRBJ2-1; tentative D call: TRBD1 (5 bases). Trimming left V 2 bases short and J 4 bases short, with 9 bases between. The CDR3 covers 14 residues. Germline CDR1 WSHSY, CDR2 SAAADI. As DNA, the CDR3 is TGCGCCAGCAGTGAGGTTCAGGGATACAATGAGCAGTTCTTC. This translates into CASSEVQGYNEQFF.

V usage is TRBV6-5 and J usage is TRBJ1-2; no definite D call. Per germline, CDR1 MNHEY and CDR2 SVGAGI. Trimming removed 6 bases at V and 1 base at J, with 9 bases between. CDR3 size: 13 residues. The CDR3 protein is CASSRAGNYGYTF. CDR3 in DNA: TGTGCCAGCAGCCGAGCTGGTAACTATGGCTACACCTTC.

The chain employs TRBV5-4 and TRBJ2-5, with 9 bases aligning to TRBD2. The CDR3 is 13 residues long. V was clipped by 4 bases and J by 3 bases; unmatched bases: 1. CDR1 and CDR2 from the germline V gene are SGHNT and YYREEE (reference sequence). The CDR3 nucleotides are TGTGCCAGCAGCGCGGGGGGGAAAGAGACCCAGTACTTC. It translates to CASSAGGKETQYF.

This clone was seen just once. The gene calls are TRBV11-2 and TRBJ1-3, with 9 bases that match TRBD1. In germline, CDR1 is SGHAT, CDR2 FQNNGV. The CDR3 covers 17 residues. The junction had 7 bases not matched to a gene; V was cut back by 1 base and J by 3 bases. DNA for the CDR3: TGTGCCAGCAGCTTAGGCCGACAGGGGGTGGTTGGAAACACCATATATTTT. Protein product: CASSLGRQGVVGNTIYF.

The rearrangement joins TRBV18 to TRBJ1-5; D ambiguous. This CDR3 comprises 15 residues. V dropped 3 bases and J dropped 2 bases, with 11 bases sitting between them. Germline CDR1 and CDR2: KGHSH and LQKENI. CDR3 sequence (DNA): TGTGCCAGCTCACCGCGCAGCGACGGCAATCAGCCCCAGCATTTT. Translated, it gives CASSPRSDGNQPQHF.

This clone was detected only once. The CDR3 coding sequence is TGTGCCAGCAGCCTTACAGGGTACACTGAAGCTTTCTTT. It yields the protein CASSLTGYTEAFF. The chain combines TRBV7-2 with TRBJ1-1; tentatively, D is TRBD1 (6 bases). CDR1 is SGHTA, CDR2 FQGNSA, per germline. This CDR3 contains 13 residues. V gave up 5 bases and J gave up 3 bases, with 10 bases separating them.

The chain recombines TRBV6-5 with TRBJ2-7; D is perhaps TRBD1 (5 bases). This CDR3 is built from 14 residues. V was pared by 10 bases and J by 2 bases, with 18 bases between. Germline values: CDR1 MNHEY, CDR2 SVGAGI. CDR3 protein: CATARREGAYEQYF. The CDR3, as DNA: TGTGCCACAGCGAGAAGGGAAGGGGCCTACGAGCAGTACTTC.

V is TRBV5-1 and J is TRBJ1-4, with D possibly TRBD1 on 6 matching bases. Trimming left V 4 bases short and J 1 base short, with 14 bases between. The germline V gene has CDR1 SGHRS and CDR2 YFSETQ. This CDR3 contains 16 residues. DNA of the CDR3: TGCGCCAGCAGCGATGGAGGCAGGGGAACTAATGAAAAACTGTTTTTT. As protein: CASSDGGRGTNEKLFF.

The V call is TRBV7-8, the J call TRBJ1-5, with 7 nucleotides matching TRBD1. Germline loops: CDR1 SGHVS, CDR2 FQNEAQ. CDR3 length equals 14 residues. Trimming at V came to 2 bases and at J to 5 bases, leaving 3 bases not matched to a gene. The CDR3 here is CASSLSTGDQPQHF. Here the CDR3 DNA reads TGTGCCAGCAGCTTAAGCACAGGGGATCAGCCCCAGCATTTT.

This rearrangement joins TRBV7-9 to TRBJ1-6; tentative D call: TRBD1 (5 bases). V was pared by 0 bases and J by 11 bases, with 14 bases between. The V gene's germline CDR1 is SEHNR and CDR2 FQNEAQ (reference sequence). This CDR3 is built from 15 residues. CDR3 nucleotide sequence: TGTGCCAGCAGCTTAGCGAGCCAGGGTTTTACACCCCTCCACTTT. It codes for CASSLASQGFTPLHF.

The chain couples TRBV11-2 to TRBJ2-3; 9 bases agree with TRBD2. The CDR3 covers 16 residues. Germline-derived CDR1 and CDR2 are SGHAT and FQNNGV. V lost 5 bases and J lost 3; bases outside the gene matches: 9. In DNA, the CDR3 is TGTGCCAGCAGCGAGATGAGACTAGCGGTAACAGATACGCAGTATTTT. As protein: CASSEMRLAVTDTQYF.

The chain combines TRBV18 with TRBJ2-7; 8 bases align to TRBD2. Germline lookup yields CDR1 KGHSH and CDR2 LQKENI. This CDR3 has 14 residues. V shed 2 bases and J 0 bases; nucleotides not matched to a gene: 0. CDR3 nucleotide sequence: TGTGCCAGCTCACCAAGCGGGAGCTCCTACGAGCAGTACTTC. Its protein is CASSPSGSSYEQYF.

The chain joins TRBV5-1 to TRBJ1-1, with 7 bases identical to TRBD1. Per the germline V gene, CDR1 is SGHRS and CDR2 is YFSETQ. V was clipped by 0 bases and J by 7 bases; unmatched bases: 6. This CDR3 has 14 residues. The CDR3 nucleotides read TGCGCCAGCAGCTTGGGACAGGGTGCTTATGAAGCTTTCTTT. This encodes CASSLGQGAYEAFF.

To note about this clone: Other DNA sequences in the same sample also yield this CDR3. J is TRBJ1-1 and V is TRBV20-1; D is ambiguous. Per germline, CDR1 DFQATT and CDR2 SNEGSKA (reference sequence). The CDR3 covers 12 residues. Trimming removed 3 bases at V and 5 bases at J, with 10 bases between. This chain's CDR3 is CSASGGGTEAFF. DNA for the CDR3: TGCAGTGCTAGTGGAGGAGGGACTGAAGCTTTCTTT.

CDR3: CASSRRTGESNQPQHF. In DNA form, the CDR3 reads TGTGCCAGTAGTAGGAGGACAGGGGAAAGCAATCAGCCCCAGCATTTT. The chain couples TRBV19 to TRBJ1-5; 9 nucleotides line up with TRBD1. V gave up 4 bases and J gave up 1 base; unmatched junction bases: 5. From germline, CDR1 is LNHDA and CDR2 SQIVND (reference sequence). The CDR3 consists of 16 residues.

V gene TRBV18 combines with J gene TRBJ1-3; D is unclear. The CDR3 totals 19 residues. Trimming removed 3 bases from V and 0 bases from J, with 21 bases in between. Germline V gives CDR1 KGHSH, CDR2 LQKENI. CDR3 DNA sequence: TGTGCCAGCTCACCGAATGCCAGGTCCGGGATACTCTCTGGAAACACCATATATTTT. Its protein is CASSPNARSGILSGNTIYF.

The chain couples TRBV5-5 to TRBJ1-5, with TRBD1 matching over 10 bases. The CDR3 covers 14 residues. The germline CDR1 and CDR2 sequences are SGHKS and YYEKEE (reference sequence). Trimming at V came to 4 bases and at J to 5 bases, leaving 3 bases not matched to a gene. The CDR3 here is CASSQTGGDQPQHF. CDR3 nucleotides: TGTGCCAGCAGCCAGACAGGGGGCGATCAGCCCCAGCATTTT.

The J gene is TRBJ1-1, the V gene TRBV9; D is unresolved. Germline CDR1 is SGDLS and CDR2 is YYNGEE. The CDR3 contains 14 residues. Trimming cost V 2 bases and J 3 bases, with 11 bases left between them. The CDR3 is CASSVDTAYTEAFF. DNA for the CDR3: TGTGCCAGCAGCGTCGACACAGCTTACACTGAAGCTTTCTTT.